The entry below describes one T cell receptor beta chain. The data belong to a study of low-dose radiotherapy and immunotherapy resistance in tumors. Study-level background: The 200 mg/m2 dose of intravenous cyclophosphamide was given every two weeks, one day before radiation and immunotherapy. From cycle 1 day 1, patients took oral aspirin 300 mg every day for four cycles.

Time point here: before trial treatment. First-strand cDNA used TRAV- and TRBV-specific primers, covering alpha and beta chains. The PCR that amplified TCRs ran for around 22 cycles, relying on a constant-region primer and a V-primer adapter. Each CDR3 protein gets one entry after TCRdb re-called the reads with MiXCR. The sample lists under 90,000 distinct CDR3 sequences; 15% to 20% were seen once. The CDR3 loop spans 14 amino acids. V dropped 4 bases and J dropped 9; count of bases not matched to a gene: 7. Germline V lookup: CDR1 LNHDA, CDR2 SQIVND (reference sequence). The source of this sequence is a male donor with prostate cancer. This material consisted of PBMCs, taken before treatment. The chain is built from TRBV19 and TRBJ2-1; 9 bases are shared with TRBD2. CDR3 bases: TGTGCCAGTAGTAGGTCTAGCGGGGTGAGTGAGCAGTTCTTC. Amino acids: CASSRSSGVSEQFF.